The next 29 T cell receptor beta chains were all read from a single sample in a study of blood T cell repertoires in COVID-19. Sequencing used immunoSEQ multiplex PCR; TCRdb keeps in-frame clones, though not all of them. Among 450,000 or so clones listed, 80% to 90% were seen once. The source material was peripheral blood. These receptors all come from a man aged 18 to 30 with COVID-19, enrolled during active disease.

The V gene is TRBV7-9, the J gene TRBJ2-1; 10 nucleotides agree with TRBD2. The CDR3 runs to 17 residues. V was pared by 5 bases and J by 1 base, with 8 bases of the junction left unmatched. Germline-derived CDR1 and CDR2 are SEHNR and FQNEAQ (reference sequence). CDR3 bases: TGTGCCAGCAGCACTACACTAGCGGGGACATCCTACAATGAGCAGTTCTTC. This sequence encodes CASSTTLAGTSYNEQFF.

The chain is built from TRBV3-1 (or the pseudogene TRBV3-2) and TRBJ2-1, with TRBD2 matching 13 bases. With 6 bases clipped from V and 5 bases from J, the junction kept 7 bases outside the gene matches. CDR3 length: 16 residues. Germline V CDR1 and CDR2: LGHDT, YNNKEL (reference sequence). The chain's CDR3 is CASSFSGTSGNNEQFF. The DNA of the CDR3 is TGTGCCAGCAGTTTCTCCGGGACTAGCGGGAACAATGAGCAGTTCTTC.

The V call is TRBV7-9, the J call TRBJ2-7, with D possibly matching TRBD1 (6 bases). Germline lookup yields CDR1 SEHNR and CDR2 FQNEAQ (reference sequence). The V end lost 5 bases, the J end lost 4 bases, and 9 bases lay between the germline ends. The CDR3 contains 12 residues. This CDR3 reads CASSIQGYEQYF. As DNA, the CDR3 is TGTGCCAGCAGCATACAGGGATACGAGCAGTACTTC. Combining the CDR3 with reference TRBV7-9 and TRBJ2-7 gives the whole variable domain DTGVSQNPRHKITKRGQNVTFRCDPISEHNRLYWYRQTLGQGPEFLTYFQNEAQLEKSRLLSDRFSAERPKGSFSTLEIQRTEQGDSAMYLCASSIQGYEQYFGPGTRLTVT.

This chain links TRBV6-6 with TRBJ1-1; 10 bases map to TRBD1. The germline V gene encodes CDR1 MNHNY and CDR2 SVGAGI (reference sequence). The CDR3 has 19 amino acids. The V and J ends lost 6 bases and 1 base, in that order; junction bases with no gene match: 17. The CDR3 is CASRRQGALRGRANTEAFF. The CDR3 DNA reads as TGTGCCAGCAGGCGACAGGGGGCTTTGAGAGGTCGTGCGAACACTGAAGCTTTCTTT.

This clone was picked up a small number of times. CDR3 bases: TGTGCCAGCAGCCTCTCCCCTGATGGCTACACCTTC. This encodes CASSLSPDGYTF. This sequence joins TRBV7-9 and TRBJ1-2; D uncertain. With 5 bases removed from V and 6 bases from J, the gap between germline ends came to 10 bases. Germline V CDR1 and CDR2: SEHNR, FQNEAQ (reference sequence). This CDR3 is built from 12 residues.

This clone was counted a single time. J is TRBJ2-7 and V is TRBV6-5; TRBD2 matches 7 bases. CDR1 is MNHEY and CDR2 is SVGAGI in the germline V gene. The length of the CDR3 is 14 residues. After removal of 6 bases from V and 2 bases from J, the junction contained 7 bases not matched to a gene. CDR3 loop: CASRQLASTYEQYF. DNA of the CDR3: TGTGCCAGCAGGCAACTAGCGAGTACCTACGAGCAGTACTTC.

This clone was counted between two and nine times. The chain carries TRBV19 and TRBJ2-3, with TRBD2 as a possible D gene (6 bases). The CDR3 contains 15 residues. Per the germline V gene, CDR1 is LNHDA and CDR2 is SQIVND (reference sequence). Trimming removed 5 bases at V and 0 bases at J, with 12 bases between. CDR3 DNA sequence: TGTGCCAGTAGTCTTTCGGGGGTTAGCACAGATACGCAGTATTTT. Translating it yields CASSLSGVSTDTQYF.

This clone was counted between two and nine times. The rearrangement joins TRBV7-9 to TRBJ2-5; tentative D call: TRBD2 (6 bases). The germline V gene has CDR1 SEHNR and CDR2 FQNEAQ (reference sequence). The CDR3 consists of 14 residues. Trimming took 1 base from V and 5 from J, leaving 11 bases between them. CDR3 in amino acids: CASSLGLGGETQYF. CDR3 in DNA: TGTGCCAGCAGCTTAGGACTGGGGGGTGAGACCCAGTACTTC.

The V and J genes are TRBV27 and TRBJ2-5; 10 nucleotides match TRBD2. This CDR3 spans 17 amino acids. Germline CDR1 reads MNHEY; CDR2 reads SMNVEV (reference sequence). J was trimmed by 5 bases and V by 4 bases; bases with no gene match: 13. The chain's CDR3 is CASSSLHPSGSRETQYF. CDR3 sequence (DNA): TGTGCCAGCAGTTCTCTTCACCCTAGCGGGAGTCGTGAGACCCAGTACTTC.

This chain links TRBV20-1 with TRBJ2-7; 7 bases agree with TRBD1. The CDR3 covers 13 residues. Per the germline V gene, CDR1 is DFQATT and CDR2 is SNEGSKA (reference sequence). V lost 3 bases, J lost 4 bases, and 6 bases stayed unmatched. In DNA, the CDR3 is TGCAGTGCTAGTATCCGCAGGGGGTACGAGCAGTACTTC. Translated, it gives CSASIRRGYEQYF.

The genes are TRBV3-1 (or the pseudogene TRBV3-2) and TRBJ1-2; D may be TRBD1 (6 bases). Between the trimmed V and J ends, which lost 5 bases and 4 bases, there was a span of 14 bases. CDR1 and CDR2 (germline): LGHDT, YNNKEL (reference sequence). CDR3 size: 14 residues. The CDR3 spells CASSYGTPPYGYTF. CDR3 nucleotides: TGTGCCAGCAGCTACGGGACACCTCCCTATGGCTACACCTTC.

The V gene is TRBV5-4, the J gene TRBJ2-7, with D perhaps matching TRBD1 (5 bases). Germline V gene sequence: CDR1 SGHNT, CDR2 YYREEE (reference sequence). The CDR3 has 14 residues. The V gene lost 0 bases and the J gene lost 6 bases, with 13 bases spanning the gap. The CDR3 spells CASSLEGDRLEQYF. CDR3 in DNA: TGTGCCAGCAGCTTGGAAGGGGATCGGCTCGAGCAGTACTTC.

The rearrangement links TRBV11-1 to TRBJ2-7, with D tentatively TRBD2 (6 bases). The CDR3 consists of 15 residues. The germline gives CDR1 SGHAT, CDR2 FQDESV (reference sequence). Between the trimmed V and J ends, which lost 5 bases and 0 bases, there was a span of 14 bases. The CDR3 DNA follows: TGTGCCAGCAGCCCAGGCGGACTAAACTCCTACGAGCAGTACTTC. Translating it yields CASSPGGLNSYEQYF.

The CDR3 nucleotides read TGTGCCAGCAGCTTCTCCGATACGCAGTATTTT. Its translation is CASSFSDTQYF. The V gene is TRBV11-2, the J gene TRBJ2-3; D gene ambiguous. Trimming took off 3 bases at V and 6 bases at J, with 4 bases between the two ends. This CDR3 is built from 11 residues. Germline CDR1 reads SGHAT; CDR2 reads FQNNGV.

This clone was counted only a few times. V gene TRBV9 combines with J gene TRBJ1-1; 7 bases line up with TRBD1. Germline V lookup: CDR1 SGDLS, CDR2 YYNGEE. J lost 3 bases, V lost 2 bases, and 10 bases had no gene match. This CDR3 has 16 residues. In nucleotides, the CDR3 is TGTGCCAGCAGCGTGTCCGCTACAGGGGTCGACACTGAAGCTTTCTTT. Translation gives CASSVSATGVDTEAFF.

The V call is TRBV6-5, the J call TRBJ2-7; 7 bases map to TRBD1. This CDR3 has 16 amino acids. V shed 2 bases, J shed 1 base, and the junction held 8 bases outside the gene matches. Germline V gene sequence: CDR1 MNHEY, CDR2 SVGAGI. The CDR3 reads CASSYAPGQRSYEQYF. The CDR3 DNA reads TGTGCCAGCAGTTACGCACCGGGACAGAGATCCTACGAGCAGTACTTC.

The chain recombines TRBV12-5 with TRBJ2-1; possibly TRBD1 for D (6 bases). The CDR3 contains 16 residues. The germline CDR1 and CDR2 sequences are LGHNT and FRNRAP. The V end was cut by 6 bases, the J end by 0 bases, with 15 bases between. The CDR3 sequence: CASGETGRGSYNEQFF. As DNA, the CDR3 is TGTGCTAGTGGCGAAACGGGCAGGGGCTCCTACAATGAGCAGTTCTTC.

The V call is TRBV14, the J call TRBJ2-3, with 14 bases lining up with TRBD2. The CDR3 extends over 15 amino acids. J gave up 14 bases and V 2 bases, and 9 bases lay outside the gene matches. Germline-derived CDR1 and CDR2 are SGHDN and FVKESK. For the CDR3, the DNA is TGTGCCAGCAGCCAAACTATTGGGACTAGCGGGAGTTCGTATTTT. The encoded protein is CASSQTIGTSGSSYF.

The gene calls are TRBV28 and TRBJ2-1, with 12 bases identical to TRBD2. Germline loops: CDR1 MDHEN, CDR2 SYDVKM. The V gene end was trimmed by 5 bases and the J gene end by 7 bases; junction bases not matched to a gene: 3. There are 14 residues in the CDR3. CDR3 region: CASSPGLAGNEQFF. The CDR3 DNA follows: TGTGCCAGCAGTCCGGGACTAGCGGGTAATGAGCAGTTCTTC.

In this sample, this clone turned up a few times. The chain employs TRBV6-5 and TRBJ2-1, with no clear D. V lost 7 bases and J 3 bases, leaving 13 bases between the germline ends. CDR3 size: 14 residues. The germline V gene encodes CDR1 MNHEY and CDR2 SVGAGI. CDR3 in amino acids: CASKETPVYNEQFF. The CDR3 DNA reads TGTGCCAGCAAGGAGACCCCAGTCTACAATGAGCAGTTCTTC.

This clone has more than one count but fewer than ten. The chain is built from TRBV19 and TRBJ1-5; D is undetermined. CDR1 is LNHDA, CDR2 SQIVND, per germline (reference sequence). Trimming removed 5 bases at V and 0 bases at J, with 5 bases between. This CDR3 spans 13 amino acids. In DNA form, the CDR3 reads TGTGCCAGTAGTTTTCATAGCAATCAGCCCCAGCATTTT. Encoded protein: CASSFHSNQPQHF. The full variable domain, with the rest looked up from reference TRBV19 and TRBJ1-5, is DGGITQSPKYLFRKEGQNVTLSCEQNLNHDAMYWYRQDPGQGLRLIYYSQIVNDFQKGDIAEGYSVSREKKESFPLTVTSAQKNPTAFYLCASSFHSNQPQHFGDGTRLSIL.

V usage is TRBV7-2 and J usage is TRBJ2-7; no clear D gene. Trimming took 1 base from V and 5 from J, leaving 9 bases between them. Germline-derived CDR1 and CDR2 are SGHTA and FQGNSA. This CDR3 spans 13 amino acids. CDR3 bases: TGTGCCAGCAGCTTAGTTAGTAGAGACGAGCAGTACTTC. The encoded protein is CASSLVSRDEQYF.

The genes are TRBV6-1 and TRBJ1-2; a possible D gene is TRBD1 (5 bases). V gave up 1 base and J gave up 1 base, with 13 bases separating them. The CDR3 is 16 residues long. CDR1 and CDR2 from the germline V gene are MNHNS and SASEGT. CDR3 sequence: CASSEGAGRINYGYTF. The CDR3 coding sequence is TGTGCCAGCAGTGAAGGGGCGGGACGGATTAACTATGGCTACACCTTC.

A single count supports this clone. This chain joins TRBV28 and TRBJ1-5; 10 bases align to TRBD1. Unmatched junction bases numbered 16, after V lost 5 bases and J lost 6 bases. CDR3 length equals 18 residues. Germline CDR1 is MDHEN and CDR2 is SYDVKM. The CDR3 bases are TGTGCCAGCAGTAGGGCGAGTTTTAGGACAGGGGGAGCTCAGCCCCAGCATTTT. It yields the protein CASSRASFRTGGAQPQHF. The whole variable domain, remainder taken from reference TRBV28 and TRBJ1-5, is DVKVTQSSRYLVKRTGEKVFLECVQDMDHENMFWYRQDPGLGLRLIYFSYDVKMKEKGDIPEGYSVSREKKERFSLILESASTNQTSMYLCASSRASFRTGGAQPQHFGDGTRLSIL.

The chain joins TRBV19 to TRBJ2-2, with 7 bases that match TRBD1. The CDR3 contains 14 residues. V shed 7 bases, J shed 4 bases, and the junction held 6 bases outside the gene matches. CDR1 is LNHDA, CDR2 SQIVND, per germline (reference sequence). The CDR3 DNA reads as TGTGCCAGTAAACAGACAGGGAGCACCGGGGAGCTGTTTTTT. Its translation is CASKQTGSTGELFF.

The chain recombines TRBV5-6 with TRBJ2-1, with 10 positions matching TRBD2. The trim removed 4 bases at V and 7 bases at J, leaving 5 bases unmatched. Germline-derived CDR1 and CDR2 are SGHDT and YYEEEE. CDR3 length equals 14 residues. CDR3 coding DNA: TGTGCCAGCAGCGTCGGACTAGCGGTTAATGAGCAGTTCTTC. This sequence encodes CASSVGLAVNEQFF.

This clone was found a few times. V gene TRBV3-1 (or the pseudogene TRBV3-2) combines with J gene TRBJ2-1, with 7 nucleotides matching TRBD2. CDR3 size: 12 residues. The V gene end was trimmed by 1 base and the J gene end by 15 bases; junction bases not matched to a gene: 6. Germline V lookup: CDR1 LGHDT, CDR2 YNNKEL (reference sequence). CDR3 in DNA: TGTGCCAGCAGCCAAGGGGCGGGGGAATTGTTCTTC. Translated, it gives CASSQGAGELFF.

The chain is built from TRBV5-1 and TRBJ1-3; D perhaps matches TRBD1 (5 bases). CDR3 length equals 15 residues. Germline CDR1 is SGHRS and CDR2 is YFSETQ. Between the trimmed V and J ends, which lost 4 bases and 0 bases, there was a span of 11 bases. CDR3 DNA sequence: TGCGCCAGCAGCACGACAGCAAACTCTGGAAACACCATATATTTT. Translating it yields CASSTTANSGNTIYF.

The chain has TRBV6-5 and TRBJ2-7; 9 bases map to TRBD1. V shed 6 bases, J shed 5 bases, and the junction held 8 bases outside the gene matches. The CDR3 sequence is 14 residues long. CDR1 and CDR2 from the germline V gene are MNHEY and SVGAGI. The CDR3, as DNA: TGTGCCAGCAGCCGGGGGACAGGGACCAACGAGCAGTACTTC. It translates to CASSRGTGTNEQYF.